This T cell receptor beta chain was identified during a study of T-cell reconstitution after alpha-beta-depleted transplantation in children. Unique molecular identifiers were incorporated during preparation of the TCRbeta library. TCRdb reanalysed the PCR reads using MiXCR and keeps one entry per CDR3 protein. The sample records roughly 180,000 distinct CDR3 sequences, more than 12% being singletons. V gave up 6 bases and J gave up 1 base, with 12 bases separating them. This CDR3 is 15 amino acids long. Germline V gene lookup returns CDR1 SGHNT and CDR2 YENEEA. This clonotype came up many times. The source was PBMCs from the stem cell graft donor, collected from the stem cell graft. The gene calls are TRBV11-3 and TRBJ2-2, with a weak D call TRBD1 (6 bases). The TCR comes from a human donor who donated a stem cell graft to a child with acute lymphoblastic leukemia. The CDR3, as DNA: TGTGCCAGCAGGCGCCTAGGGGGGAACACCGGGGAGCTGTTTTTT. This sequence encodes CASRRLGGNTGELFF.